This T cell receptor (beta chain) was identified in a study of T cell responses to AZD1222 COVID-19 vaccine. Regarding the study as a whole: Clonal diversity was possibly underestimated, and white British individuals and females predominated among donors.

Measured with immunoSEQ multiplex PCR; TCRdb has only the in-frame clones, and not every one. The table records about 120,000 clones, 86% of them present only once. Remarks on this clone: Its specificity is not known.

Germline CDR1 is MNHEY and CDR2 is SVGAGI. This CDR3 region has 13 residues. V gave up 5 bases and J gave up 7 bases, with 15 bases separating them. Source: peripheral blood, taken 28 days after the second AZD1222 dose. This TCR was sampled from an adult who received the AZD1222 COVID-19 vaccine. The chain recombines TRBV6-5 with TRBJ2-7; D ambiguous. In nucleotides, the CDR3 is TGTGCCAGCAGTCGTCGTGCAGAAGGAGAGCAGTACTTC. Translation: CASSRRAEGEQYF.